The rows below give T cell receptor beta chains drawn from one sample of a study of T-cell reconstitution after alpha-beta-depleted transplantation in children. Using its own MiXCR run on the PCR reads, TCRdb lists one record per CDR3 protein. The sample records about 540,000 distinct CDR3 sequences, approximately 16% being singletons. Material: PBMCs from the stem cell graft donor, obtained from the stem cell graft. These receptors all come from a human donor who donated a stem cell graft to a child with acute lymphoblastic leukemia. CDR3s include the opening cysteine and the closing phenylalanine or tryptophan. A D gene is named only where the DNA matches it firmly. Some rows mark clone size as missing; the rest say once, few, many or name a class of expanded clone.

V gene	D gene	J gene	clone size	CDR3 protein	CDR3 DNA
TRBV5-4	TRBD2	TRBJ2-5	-	CASRGDGETQYF	TGTGCCAGCCGGGGGGACGGAGAGACCCAGTACTTC
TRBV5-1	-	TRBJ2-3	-	CASSVQPGTDTQYF	TGCGCCAGCAGCGTACAACCTGGAACAGATACGCAGTATTTT
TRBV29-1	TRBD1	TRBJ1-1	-	CSAEGQGGSTEAFF	TGCAGCGCCGAAGGACAGGGAGGCAGCACTGAAGCTTTCTTT
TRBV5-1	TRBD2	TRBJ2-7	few	CASSLEPPSGSSEYF	TGCGCCAGCAGCTTGGAGCCGCCTAGCGGGAGTTCGGAGTACTTC
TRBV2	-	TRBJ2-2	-	CASSEALARTDSRSGELFF	TGTGCCAGCAGTGAAGCGCTTGCCCGGACCGACTCGAGGTCCGGGGAGCTGTTTTTT
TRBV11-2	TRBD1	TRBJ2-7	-	CASSLARQGRPYEQYF	TGTGCCAGCAGCTTAGCTCGACAGGGAAGGCCCTACGAGCAGTACTTC
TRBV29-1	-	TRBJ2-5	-	CSVDATSETQYF	TGCAGCGTTGATGCGACATCAGAGACCCAGTACTTC
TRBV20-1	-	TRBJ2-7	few	CSASTGTRRAEQYF	TGCAGTGCCAGTACCGGGACAAGGCGAGCTGAGCAGTACTTC
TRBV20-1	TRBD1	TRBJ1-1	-	CSATGTADTEAFF	TGCAGTGCCACGGGGACAGCGGACACTGAAGCTTTCTTT
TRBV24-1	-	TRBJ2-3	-	CATSDLYSPSTDTQYF	TGTGCCACCAGTGATTTGTACTCACCTTCGACAGATACGCAGTATTTT
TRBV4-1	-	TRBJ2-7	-	CASSQATSYNHEQYF	TGCGCCAGCAGCCAAGCAACTAGCTATAACCACGAGCAGTACTTC
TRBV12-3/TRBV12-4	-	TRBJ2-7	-	CASSPFMSEQYF	TGTGCCAGCAGTCCCTTTATGAGTGAGCAGTACTTC
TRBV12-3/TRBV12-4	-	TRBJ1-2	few	CASSLALGYTF	TGTGCCAGCAGTTTAGCGCTCGGCTACACCTTC
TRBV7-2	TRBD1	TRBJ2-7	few	CASSLPGQGIDEQYF	TGTGCCAGCAGCTTACCGGGACAGGGGATCGACGAGCAGTACTTC
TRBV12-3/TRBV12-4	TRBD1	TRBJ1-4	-	CASSSGQRGGYEKLFF	TGTGCCAGCAGTTCGGGACAGCGAGGGGGCTATGAAAAACTGTTTTTT
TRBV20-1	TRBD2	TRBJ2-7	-	CSARGPQTSASSYEQYF	TGCAGTGCTAGAGGGCCCCAGACTAGCGCGAGCTCCTACGAGCAGTACTTC